Listed below are T cell receptor beta chains from one sample, sequenced in a study of post-analysis software for immune sequencing data. TCRdb re-called the PCR reads through MiXCR, storing one row per CDR3 protein. The table lists 350,000 to 500,000 distinct CDR3 sequences, roughly 38% of them singletons, with approximately 7.6% in the top ten. Sample: blood. These TCRs come from a girl aged 2-15 years with multiple sclerosis. Both conserved end residues are part of each CDR3. The D gene is left open where the match is weak. Only part of the rows carry a size: once, few, many, or a class if the clone is expanded.

V,J,size,D,length,CDR3,DNA
TRBV6-2/TRBV6-3,TRBJ2-5,few,TRBD1,13,CASLDRRSLEQYF,TGTGCCAGCTTGGACAGGAGGTCCCTCGAACAGTACTTC
TRBV5-6,TRBJ2-2,NA,TRBD1,16,CASSLVEGQGSGELFF,TGTGCCAGCAGCTTGGTTGAAGGACAGGGGTCCGGGGAGCTGTTTTTT
TRBV6-5,TRBJ2-2,NA,NA,17,CASSYSRWKALTGELFF,TGTGCCAGCAGTTACTCGAGGTGGAAAGCGCTCACCGGGGAGCTGTTTTTT
TRBV11-2,TRBJ2-1,NA,TRBD2,16,CASSLRTSGTYNEQFF,TGTGCCAGCAGCCTCCGGACTAGCGGAACCTACAATGAGCAGTTCTTC
TRBV20-1,TRBJ2-3,NA,TRBD2,20,CSASLGSPTSGSLGTDTQYF,TGCAGTGCTAGCTTAGGTTCCCCCACTAGCGGGAGTTTGGGGACAGATACGCAGTATTTT
TRBV25-1,TRBJ1-1,NA,NA,15,CAGSFGRREGPEAFF,TGTGCCGGTAGTTTCGGGCGCAGGGAGGGTCCTGAAGCTTTCTTT
TRBV12-3/TRBV12-4,TRBJ2-3,NA,NA,15,CASNAGRASTDTQYF,TGTGCCAGCAATGCCGGACGGGCTAGCACAGATACGCAGTATTTT
TRBV20-1,TRBJ1-2,NA,TRBD1,13,CSVFWTGSYGYTF,TGCAGTGTGTTTTGGACAGGGAGCTATGGCTACACCTTC
TRBV29-1,TRBJ2-7,NA,NA,15,CSVWFSGRTSYEQYF,TGCAGCGTTTGGTTTTCGGGCAGGACCTCCTACGAGCAGTACTTC
TRBV6-2/TRBV6-3,TRBJ1-5,NA,NA,15,CASSPEEGRHQPQHF,TGTGCCAGCAGCCCAGAGGAGGGGCGCCATCAGCCCCAGCATTTT
TRBV12-3/TRBV12-4,TRBJ2-1,NA,TRBD2,16,CASSIFSGRDTGEQFF,TGTGCCAGCAGTATCTTTAGCGGGAGGGACACAGGGGAGCAGTTCTTC
TRBV10-3,TRBJ2-5,few,NA,13,CAISRQITETQYF,TGTGCCATCAGCCGACAGATTACAGAGACCCAGTACTTC
TRBV5-5,TRBJ2-7,NA,NA,15,CASSFSQARTYEQYF,TGTGCCAGCAGCTTTTCACAAGCGCGAACCTACGAGCAGTACTTC
TRBV27,TRBJ2-5,NA,NA,16,CASSTLLGALQETRYF,TGTGCCAGCAGTACATTGCTTGGGGCCCTACAAGAGACCCGGTACTTC
TRBV28,TRBJ1-6,few,TRBD1,14,CASSSDRGPSPLHF,TGTGCCAGCAGTTCCGACAGGGGGCCTTCACCCCTCCACTTT
TRBV5-1,TRBJ2-1,NA,TRBD2,17,CASSHGLAWGGNNEQFF,TGCGCCAGCAGCCATGGACTAGCCTGGGGGGGTAACAATGAGCAGTTCTTC
TRBV7-9,TRBJ1-2,NA,NA,16,CASSLSINELNYGYTF,TGTGCCAGCAGCTTATCCATAAACGAGCTAAACTATGGCTACACCTTC
TRBV12-3/TRBV12-4,TRBJ2-1,NA,NA,15,CASSHRGNSYNEQFF,TGTGCCAGCAGCCACCGGGGTAACTCCTACAATGAGCAGTTCTTC
TRBV12-3/TRBV12-4,TRBJ1-4,few,TRBD1,19,CASRNGRTGRFDPREKLFF,TGTGCCAGCAGAAATGGGAGGACAGGGCGGTTCGATCCTCGGGAAAAACTGTTTTTT
TRBV4-3,TRBJ2-1,NA,NA,13,CASSLVSEGEQFF,TGCGCCAGCAGCCTAGTATCGGAGGGTGAGCAGTTCTTC
TRBV29-1,TRBJ2-5,NA,NA,14,CSVRITEDQETQYF,TGCAGCGTTCGTATTACAGAAGACCAAGAGACCCAGTACTTC
TRBV24-1,TRBJ2-5,NA,TRBD2,17,CATSDLPSGRARETQYF,TGTGCCACCAGTGATTTGCCTAGCGGGAGGGCCAGAGAGACCCAGTACTTC
TRBV20-1,TRBJ2-1,NA,TRBD2,14,CSARTGTSRGEQFF,TGCAGTGCTAGAACCGGGACTAGCCGCGGTGAGCAGTTCTTC
TRBV5-1,TRBJ1-2,NA,TRBD1,16,CASSLGQDRANYGYTF,TGCGCCAGCAGCTTAGGACAGGACAGGGCTAACTATGGCTACACCTTC
TRBV19,TRBJ1-1,NA,TRBD1,15,CASSIAGRGPTEAFF,TGTGCCAGTAGTATAGCGGGCAGGGGGCCGACTGAAGCTTTCTTT
TRBV15,TRBJ2-7,NA,TRBD1,13,CATSGGTGNEQYF,TGTGCCACCAGCGGAGGGACAGGGAACGAGCAGTACTTC
TRBV15,TRBJ2-3,NA,NA,14,CATSKGGGGDTQYF,TGTGCCACCAGCAAAGGGGGTGGGGGAGATACGCAGTATTTT
TRBV5-6,TRBJ2-5,NA,NA,13,CASSLAVGETQYF,TGTGCCAGCAGCTTGGCCGTGGGAGAGACCCAGTACTTC
TRBV20-1,TRBJ2-7,NA,NA,15,CSAKSPQGGSYEQYF,TGCAGTGCTAAGTCACCACAGGGAGGGTCCTACGAGCAGTACTTC
TRBV27,TRBJ1-5,NA,NA,14,CASSTHRDRQPQHF,TGTGCCAGCAGCACACACAGGGACCGGCAGCCCCAGCATTTT
TRBV7-9,TRBJ2-7,few,TRBD1,15,CASSHPDRGRYEQYF,TGTGCCAGCAGTCATCCAGACAGGGGCCGCTACGAGCAGTACTTC
TRBV27,TRBJ1-2,NA,NA,15,CASSLKAGKNYGYTF,TGTGCCAGCAGTTTAAAGGCAGGAAAGAACTATGGCTACACCTTC
TRBV5-5,TRBJ1-2,NA,NA,15,CASSLWDGPNYGYTF,TGTGCCAGCAGCTTGTGGGACGGCCCTAACTATGGCTACACCTTC
TRBV6-5,TRBJ1-4,few,NA,15,CASSDGGAVNEKLFF,TGTGCCAGCAGTGACGGAGGAGCTGTTAATGAAAAACTGTTTTTT
TRBV12-3/TRBV12-4,TRBJ2-1,NA,NA,16,CASSHDNTNGRNEQFF,TGTGCCAGCAGTCACGATAATACGAATGGGCGCAATGAGCAGTTCTTC
TRBV29-1,TRBJ2-1,NA,TRBD2,13,CSVDRGGYNEQFF,TGCAGCGTTGATCGGGGAGGGTACAATGAGCAGTTCTTC
TRBV3-1,TRBJ2-1,few,TRBD1,16,CASSHLAGGRINEQFF,TGTGCCAGCAGCCATTTGGCAGGGGGCCGGATCAATGAGCAGTTCTTC
TRBV7-2,TRBJ2-4,few,TRBD2,17,CASSLVPSGVAKNIQYF,TGTGCCAGCAGCTTAGTCCCTAGCGGAGTAGCCAAAAACATTCAGTACTTC
TRBV5-1,TRBJ2-1,few,TRBD1,12,CASSQGDNEQFF,TGCGCCAGCAGCCAGGGGGACAATGAGCAGTTCTTC
TRBV5-6,TRBJ2-4,NA,TRBD2,19,CASSLIAGEGPKAKNIQYF,TGTGCCAGCAGCTTGATTGCGGGGGAGGGCCCTAAGGCCAAAAACATTCAGTACTTC
TRBV12-5,TRBJ2-1,few,TRBD1,14,CASGSGQGANEQFF,TGTGCTAGTGGTTCTGGACAGGGGGCCAATGAGCAGTTCTTC
TRBV19,TRBJ2-3,NA,TRBD2,19,CASSIPSFTTSSSTDTQYF,TGTGCCAGTAGTATTCCTTCCTTCACGACTAGCTCAAGCACAGATACGCAGTATTTT
TRBV10-2,TRBJ1-2,NA,TRBD1,13,CASSVDRVYGYTF,TGCGCCAGCAGTGTGGACAGGGTCTATGGCTACACCTTC
TRBV28,TRBJ2-1,few,NA,12,CASSGGLNEQFF,TGTGCCAGCAGCGGGGGACTCAATGAGCAGTTCTTC